Shown below are 7 T cell receptor beta chains from a single sample sequenced in a study of blood T cell repertoires in COVID-19. Measured with immunoSEQ multiplex PCR; TCRdb has only the in-frame clones, and not every one. Here the sample spans under 200,000 clones, 70% to 90% being singletons. The sequencing input was peripheral blood. All receptors derive from a man in his forties with acute or convalescent COVID-19.

CDR3 in DNA: TGTGCCAGCAGCCAAGTCTTGTCTAGCTCCTACAATGAGCAGTTCTTC. This gives the protein CASSQVLSSSYNEQFF. This chain connects TRBV4-2 to TRBJ2-1; D not resolved. The length of the CDR3 is 16 residues. Germline lookup yields CDR1 LGHNA and CDR2 YNFKEQ. V was clipped by 1 base and J by 0 bases, with 10 bases between them.

This rearrangement joins TRBV6-6 to TRBJ2-5, with a weak D call TRBD2 (5 bases). V dropped 6 bases and J dropped 3 bases, with 11 bases sitting between them. This CDR3 region has 13 residues. The germline V gene has CDR1 MNHNY and CDR2 SVGAGI (reference sequence). The CDR3 loop reads CASRRVREETQYF. The CDR3 region has the DNA TGTGCCAGCAGGCGGGTCCGCGAAGAGACCCAGTACTTC.

This clone has only one observation. The V call is TRBV6-1, the J call TRBJ2-7; 10 bases map to TRBD2. V shed 2 bases and J 7 bases; nucleotides not matched to a gene: 5. CDR3 length: 14 residues. Germline V gene sequence: CDR1 MNHNS, CDR2 SASEGT. In DNA, the CDR3 is TGTGCCAGCAGTGAACCCTCGACTAGCGGGGAGCAGTACTTC. Amino acid sequence: CASSEPSTSGEQYF.

This clone occurred once. V is TRBV6-6 and J is TRBJ1-6; 7 nucleotides agree with TRBD1. This CDR3 is built from 15 residues. After removal of 5 bases from V and 5 bases from J, the junction contained 6 bases not matched to a gene. CDR1 MNHNY and CDR2 SVGAGI come from the germline V gene (reference sequence). CDR3 sequence reads: CASSRRQGNNSPLHF. The CDR3 coding sequence is TGTGCCAGCAGTCGGCGACAGGGCAATAATTCACCCCTCCACTTT.

The gene calls are TRBV19 and TRBJ1-1; 7 bases agree with TRBD1. This CDR3 contains 16 residues. Germline values: CDR1 LNHDA, CDR2 SQIVND (reference sequence). V lost 3 bases and J lost 3; bases outside the gene matches: 10. CDR3 in amino acids: CASSITGQVGDTEAFF. In DNA form, the CDR3 reads TGTGCCAGTAGTATCACTGGACAGGTGGGTGACACTGAAGCTTTCTTT.

The J gene is TRBJ1-5, the V gene TRBV2; tentatively, D is TRBD1 (6 bases). V dropped 4 bases and J dropped 2 bases, with 12 bases sitting between them. Germline V gives CDR1 SNHLY, CDR2 FYNNEI. This CDR3 has 15 amino acids. DNA of the CDR3: TGTGCCAGCAGTGGTCAGGGGAAAGGCAATCAGCCCCAGCATTTT. Encoded protein: CASSGQGKGNQPQHF.

CDR3 residues: CASTQGGEQYF. The CDR3 region has the DNA TGTGCCAGCACACAGGGGGGCGAGCAGTACTTC. This rearrangement joins TRBV2 to TRBJ2-7; 8 bases align to TRBD1. Germline CDR1 and CDR2: SNHLY and FYNNEI. The CDR3 contains 11 residues. With V trimmed by 7 bases and J by 6 bases, 2 bases remained unmatched.